These 32 T cell receptor beta chains share one sample of origin, sequenced in a study of sequential checkpoint blockade in melanoma. Treatment indicated: randomized to nivolumab then ipilimumab (arm A) or the reverse (arm B). Generated by immunoSEQ multiplex PCR, the TCRdb table keeps only in-frame clones and is missing some. There are around 680 clones in the sample; under 30% occur only once, and about 27% lies in the top ten. The sequenced sample was tumor tissue (inferred from file names), obtained from a patient given nivolumab and ipilimumab in sequence. The receptor source for this set is a human donor with melanoma.

This clone was detected a few times. The junction departs from the called germline gene at one end, perhaps through a read error. This sequence joins TRBV28 and TRBJ2-7; D not resolved. This CDR3 spans 17 amino acids. Germline V CDR1 and CDR2: MDHEN, SYDVKM. CDR3 region: CASSFPPRIRTSSEQYF. CDR3 DNA sequence: TGTGCCAGCAGTTTCCCCCCCAGGATCAGGACGTCCTCCGAGCAGTACTTC. The whole variable domain, filled in from reference TRBV28 and TRBJ2-7, reads DVKVTQSSRYLVKRTGEKVFLECVQDMDHENMFWYRQDPGLGLRLIYFSYDVKMKEKGDIPEGYSVSREKKERFSLILESASTNQTSMYLCASSFPPRIRTSSEQYFGPGTRLTVT.

J is TRBJ1-3 and V is TRBV12-5, with 7 bases fitting TRBD1. CDR1 is LGHNT and CDR2 is FRNRAP in the germline V gene. The CDR3 runs to 12 residues. V lost 3 bases, J lost 10 bases, and 3 bases stayed unmatched. CDR3 in amino acids: CASGLGDSTIYF. The CDR3 DNA sequence: TGTGCTAGTGGTTTAGGGGACAGTACCATATATTTT.

This chain uses TRBV28 with TRBJ2-2; 9 bases line up with TRBD2. Losses at the gene ends were 3 bases for V and 3 bases for J; bases not matched to a gene: 5. Germline V gene data show CDR1 as MDHEN and CDR2 as SYDVKM. This CDR3 is built from 16 residues. The CDR3 DNA sequence: TGTGCCAGCAGTTTCCTAGCGGGAACGGACACCGGGGAGCTGTTTTTT. The encoded protein is CASSFLAGTDTGELFF.

This sequence joins TRBV19 and TRBJ2-7; the match to TRBD1 covers 9 bases. This CDR3 is built from 14 residues. J was trimmed by 3 bases and V by 4 bases; bases with no gene match: 4. Germline CDR1 is LNHDA and CDR2 is SQIVND (reference sequence). Here the CDR3 reads CASSNTGGSYEQYF. The CDR3 bases are TGTGCCAGTAGTAATACAGGGGGCAGCTACGAGCAGTACTTC.

The J gene is TRBJ2-7, the V gene TRBV6-8; D remains unclear. Trimming stripped 4 bases from V and 1 base from J, with 11 bases between. Germline V gives CDR1 MNHGY, CDR2 SAAAGT. This CDR3 has 14 residues. The CDR3, as DNA: TGTGCCAGCAGTTTTAACTTACGATCCTACGAGCAGTACTTC. Encoded protein: CASSFNLRSYEQYF.

V is TRBV10-2 and J is TRBJ2-1; D possibly corresponds to TRBD1 (6 bases). The CDR3 is 18 amino acids. Germline loops: CDR1 WSHSY, CDR2 SAAADI. The ends were cut back, 0 bases at V and 2 bases at J, with 17 bases in the middle. The CDR3 DNA sequence: TGCGCCAGCAGTGAGTCGTTAGGTCAGGGGATACCCTACAATGAGCAGTTCTTC. This translates into CASSESLGQGIPYNEQFF.

This chain links TRBV11-3 with TRBJ1-1; D is uncertain. The CDR3 runs 14 residues. Trimming took off 2 bases at V and 0 bases at J, with 7 bases between the two ends. Looked up from germline, CDR1 is SGHNT and CDR2 is YENEEA. The DNA of the CDR3 is TGTGCCAGCAGCTTAACCAGTTTGAACACTGAAGCTTTCTTT. This translates into CASSLTSLNTEAFF.

This clone is medium-sized by share. The chain employs TRBV7-1 and TRBJ2-3, with 8 positions matching TRBD2. TRBV7-1 is an ORF, with its function uncertain. CDR3 length: 15 amino acids. J gave up 1 base and V 5 bases, and 5 bases lay outside the gene matches. The CDR3: CASSPQGLGTDTQYF. The CDR3, as DNA: TGTGCCAGCAGCCCCCAGGGACTAGGCACAGATACGCAGTATTTT.

The chain combines TRBV11-3 with TRBJ2-3; 11 positions agree with TRBD2. Germline assignment: CDR1 SGHNT and CDR2 YENEEA. The CDR3 spans 17 residues. Trimming at V came to 5 bases and at J to 5 bases, leaving 12 bases not matched to a gene. The CDR3 spells CASSQVLAGGERDTQYF. For the CDR3, the DNA is TGTGCCAGCAGCCAAGTGTTAGCGGGAGGGGAAAGAGATACGCAGTATTTT.

The table lists this clone with a few counts. The chain uses TRBV6-8 and TRBJ2-7; D not resolved. CDR1 and CDR2 from the germline V gene are MNHGY and SAAAGT. The CDR3 covers 14 residues. V lost 0 bases, J lost 3 bases, and 9 bases lay in between. CDR3 loop: CASSYSSNGYEQYF. Here the CDR3 DNA reads TGTGCCAGCAGTTACTCGAGTAACGGCTACGAGCAGTACTTC.

The chain combines TRBV23-1 with TRBJ1-6, with D possibly matching TRBD1 (6 bases). TRBV23-1 carries the ORF label, with uncertain function. V shed 2 bases and J shed 10 bases, with 18 bases lying between them. This CDR3 is built from 16 residues. CDR3 coding DNA: TGCGCCAGCAGTCAAATTCGGGGGCCTCTTGTCTCACCCCTCCACTTT. This codes for CASSQIRGPLVSPLHF.

This clone is deemed large. V and J are TRBV9 and TRBJ2-7, with a possible D match to TRBD2 (6 bases). Deletions cut 4 bases from V and 3 bases from J, with 20 bases between. Germline V CDR1 and CDR2: SGDLS, YYNGEE. The CDR3 extends over 16 amino acids. Here the CDR3 DNA reads TGTGCCAGCAGCCCCCGCGGGGCGGCAATGCGCTACGAGCAGTACTTC. Its protein product is CASSPRGAAMRYEQYF.

With respect to this clone: The junction departs from germline at one end; a sequencing error may be responsible. The rearrangement joins TRBV6-8 to TRBJ2-3; 13 bases fit TRBD2. Germline V gene sequence: CDR1 MNHGY, CDR2 SAAAGT. The CDR3 runs to 15 residues. The CDR3 DNA follows: TGTGCCAGCAGTGACTCGACTAGCGGGGGGGATACGCAGTATTTT. Encoded protein: CASSDSTSGGDTQYF.

This clone is labeled large (0.1 to 1%). The junction departs from the called germline gene at one end, perhaps through a read error. This chain joins TRBV6-8 and TRBJ2-3; 10 bases fit TRBD2. The CDR3 contains 16 residues. Germline lookup yields CDR1 MNHGY and CDR2 SAAAGT. CDR3 in amino acids: CASSDSTSGSTDTQYF. The CDR3 coding sequence is TGTGCCAGCAGTGACTCGACTAGCGGGAGCACAGATACGCAGTATTTT.

The chain recombines TRBV19 with TRBJ2-1, with D tentatively TRBD1 (6 bases). The CDR3 totals 14 residues. CDR1 is LNHDA, CDR2 SQIVND, per germline (reference sequence). V shed 3 bases and J shed 4 bases, with 10 bases lying between them. CDR3 DNA: TGTGCCAGTAGTATTTACAGGGATTACAATGAGCAGTTCTTC. Translating gives CASSIYRDYNEQFF.

The V gene is TRBV14, the J gene TRBJ1-2, with 7 bases that match TRBD1. Germline V CDR1 and CDR2: SGHDN, FVKESK. CDR3 length: 15 amino acids. Trimming removed 3 bases from V and 5 bases from J; junction bases left unmatched: 9. In DNA form, the CDR3 reads TGTGCCAGCAGCCAGCTAGCCGGGACAGTGTATGGCTACACCTTC. The encoded protein is CASSQLAGTVYGYTF.

This clone was detected only a few times. The rearrangement joins TRBV6-8 to TRBJ1-4; perhaps TRBD1 as D (6 bases). V lost 4 bases and J lost 0, with 12 bases in between. Germline V gene lookup returns CDR1 MNHGY and CDR2 SAAAGT. The CDR3 runs 16 residues. The CDR3 region is CASSLIQGATNEKLFF. As DNA, the CDR3 is TGTGCCAGCAGTTTGATACAGGGAGCAACTAATGAAAAACTGTTTTTT.

This clone is labeled as large. This chain uses TRBV9 with TRBJ2-2; no reliable D call. The CDR3 is made up of 13 amino acids. V dropped 3 bases and J dropped 5 bases, with 8 bases sitting between them. The germline CDR1 and CDR2 sequences are SGDLS and YYNGEE. The CDR3: CASSEAMTGELFF. As DNA, the CDR3 is TGTGCCAGCAGCGAGGCCATGACCGGGGAGCTGTTTTTT.

This clone was counted only a few times. DNA of the CDR3: TGTGCCAGCAGTCGGCCCATCGGGGGGCGGAGAGAGACCCAGTACTTC. Amino acids: CASSRPIGGRRETQYF. This rearrangement joins TRBV11-3 to TRBJ2-5; a possible D gene is TRBD2 (7 bases). The CDR3 is made up of 16 amino acids. The germline gives CDR1 SGHNT, CDR2 YENEEA. Trimming took 6 bases from V and 4 from J, leaving 21 bases between them.

The J gene is TRBJ1-2, the V gene TRBV19, with TRBD1 matching 9 bases. The CDR3 consists of 15 residues. From germline, CDR1 is LNHDA and CDR2 SQIVND (reference sequence). Trimming at V came to 5 bases and at J to 7 bases, leaving 11 bases not matched to a gene. Written as DNA, the CDR3 is TGTGCCAGTAGTGCAAACCGGGACAGGGTCTCTGGCTACACCTTC. Translating gives CASSANRDRVSGYTF.

This chain links TRBV4-1 with TRBJ2-2; TRBD2 agrees at 12 bases. V shed 4 bases, J shed 1 base, and the junction held 4 bases outside the gene matches. Germline CDR1 reads MGHRA; CDR2 reads YSYEKL. This CDR3 is 17 amino acids long. For the CDR3, the DNA is TGCGCCAGCAGCCCACTAGCGGGGGGCCTGAACACCGGGGAGCTGTTTTTT. Protein product: CASSPLAGGLNTGELFF.

This sequence joins TRBV11-3 and TRBJ2-3; 7 bases match TRBD2. The CDR3 runs 18 residues. The trim removed 4 bases at V and 2 bases at J, leaving 15 bases unmatched. The V gene's germline CDR1 is SGHNT and CDR2 YENEEA. The CDR3 DNA is TGTGCCAGCAGCTCTCCCTCACTAGCGACCCAGCACACAGATACGCAGTATTTT. Its protein is CASSSPSLATQHTDTQYF.

This chain joins TRBV9 and TRBJ2-3; TRBD2 might be the D (7 bases). Trimming cost V 2 bases and J 2 bases, with 15 bases left between them. The germline gives CDR1 SGDLS, CDR2 YYNGEE. This CDR3 is 16 amino acids long. The CDR3 here is CASSVAGAIFTDTQYF. Here the CDR3 DNA reads TGTGCCAGCAGCGTGGCGGGGGCCATATTCACAGATACGCAGTATTTT.

The V and J genes are TRBV28 and TRBJ1-3; D gene ambiguous. This CDR3 is built from 13 residues. CDR1 is MDHEN, CDR2 SYDVKM, per germline. Trimming took 6 bases from V and 0 from J, leaving 6 bases between them. CDR3 sequence: CASRKSSGNTIYF. CDR3 sequence (DNA): TGTGCCAGCAGGAAGAGCTCTGGAAACACCATATATTTT.

This sequence joins TRBV5-1 and TRBJ2-3; tentatively, D is TRBD1 or TRBD2 (6 bases each). This CDR3 has 14 residues. Germline lookup yields CDR1 SGHRS and CDR2 YFSETQ. CDR3 sequence (DNA): TGCACCGGGGGCTGGGCGCGGGGCACAGATACGCAGTATTTT. It codes for CTGGWARGTDTQYF.

In its sample, this clone ranks as large. This CDR3 reads CASSDGDTGELFF. DNA for the CDR3: TGTGCCAGCAGTGACGGGGACACCGGGGAGCTGTTTTTT. The chain has TRBV6-8 and TRBJ2-2, with D possibly matching TRBD2 (5 bases). The CDR3 sequence is 13 residues long. V was clipped by 5 bases and J by 3 bases, with 7 bases between them. Germline V gives CDR1 MNHGY, CDR2 SAAAGT.

This sequence joins TRBV19 and TRBJ2-7, with 7 bases fitting TRBD1. Germline V gene data show CDR1 as LNHDA and CDR2 as SQIVND (reference sequence). The V and J ends lost 1 base and 0 bases, in that order; junction bases with no gene match: 0. This CDR3 has 14 amino acids. CDR3 loop: CASSIGQGSYEQYF. The CDR3 coding sequence is TGTGCCAGTAGTATAGGACAGGGCTCCTACGAGCAGTACTTC.

This clone is categorized as large. The genes are TRBV6-1 and TRBJ1-1; D perhaps matches TRBD1 (5 bases). This CDR3 is 14 amino acids long. V was cut by 1 base and J by 7 bases, with 13 bases left in between. CDR1 and CDR2 (germline): MNHNS, SASEGT. The CDR3 sequence is CASSEGGTKVEAFF. CDR3 coding DNA: TGTGCCAGCAGTGAAGGAGGGACTAAAGTTGAAGCTTTCTTT.

This clone was counted a few times. This chain uses TRBV11-3 with TRBJ1-6; D unresolved. V shed 4 bases and J shed 8 bases, with 15 bases lying between them. CDR1 SGHNT and CDR2 YENEEA come from the germline V gene. The CDR3 extends over 15 amino acids. The CDR3: CASSSAPQSHSPLHF. The CDR3 DNA reads as TGTGCCAGCAGCTCCGCGCCGCAGAGCCATTCACCCCTCCACTTT.

The chain carries TRBV29-1 and TRBJ1-2, with no clear D. V lost 3 bases, J lost 3 bases, and 11 bases lay in between. Germline-derived CDR1 and CDR2 are SQVTM and ANQGSEA. This CDR3 is built from 13 residues. The CDR3 loop reads CSVDGGTDYGYTF. In DNA form, the CDR3 reads TGCAGCGTTGATGGCGGAACCGACTATGGCTACACCTTC. The complete variable domain, with remaining parts taken from reference TRBV29-1 and TRBJ1-2, reads SAVISQKPSRDICQRGTSLTIQCQVDSQVTMMFWYRQQPGQSLTLIATANQGSEATYESGFVIDKFPISRPNLTFSTLTVSNMSPEDSSIYLCSVDGGTDYGYTFGSGTRLTVV.

Written as DNA, the CDR3 is TGTGCCAGCAGCTTAGGAACAGGGGGCTGGAACACTGAAGCTTTCTTT. Encoded protein: CASSLGTGGWNTEAFF. The chain carries TRBV11-3 and TRBJ1-1, with 9 bases identical to TRBD1. Trimming removed 1 base from V and 1 base from J; junction bases left unmatched: 4. Germline CDR1 SGHNT, CDR2 YENEEA. This CDR3 has 16 residues. Full variable domain (missing parts from reference TRBV11-3 and TRBJ1-1): EAGVVQSPRYKIIEKKQPVAFWCNPISGHNTLYWYLQNLGQGPELLIRYENEEAVDDSQLPKDRFSAERLKGVDSTLKIQPAELGDSAVYLCASSLGTGGWNTEAFFGQGTRLTVV.

Only one count was recorded for this clone. This chain connects TRBV29-1 to TRBJ2-7, with 7 nucleotides matching TRBD1. The germline gives CDR1 SQVTM, CDR2 ANQGSEA. The CDR3 totals 12 residues. The CDR3 loop is CSSGDSGYEQYF. As DNA, the CDR3 is TGCAGTTCCGGGGACAGTGGCTACGAGCAGTACTTC.